A selection of T cell receptor beta chains follows, all from one sample in a study of early stage breast cancer tumors. The data were produced by immunoSEQ multiplex PCR, yet TCRdb's version contains in-frame clones alone and is incomplete. The sample contains about 31,000 clones, 60% to 80% of which appear only once. The sequencing sample was made of breast tumor tissue. These receptors came from a person aged 25 to 39 with breast cancer. The CDR3 runs from the conserved cysteine through the conserved F or W. The size field is filled for only some rows; it gives once, few, many or a size class.

len: 14; v_gene: TRBV11-2; j_gene: TRBJ1-2; abundance: NA; CDR3aa: CASSKNRDKERRTF
len: 15; v_gene: TRBV11-1; j_gene: TRBJ1-1; abundance: NA; CDR3aa: CASSQVGYGNTEAFF
len: 14; v_gene: TRBV19; j_gene: TRBJ2-7; abundance: few; CDR3aa: CASSMRESPYEQYF
len: 11; v_gene: TRBV6-1; j_gene: TRBJ1-5; abundance: NA; CDR3aa: CASSEERAQHF
len: 15; v_gene: TRBV19; j_gene: TRBJ2-1; abundance: NA; CDR3aa: CASINSWGSYNEQFF
len: 17; v_gene: TRBV4-1; j_gene: TRBJ2-1; abundance: NA; CDR3aa: CASSQDRWELRGNEQFF
len: 14; v_gene: TRBV7-9; j_gene: TRBJ1-5; abundance: NA; CDR3aa: CASSRQGLSEPQHF
len: 15; v_gene: TRBV4-1; j_gene: TRBJ2-5; abundance: NA; CDR3aa: CASSQGSSEGETQYF
len: 15; v_gene: TRBV7-6; j_gene: TRBJ2-1; abundance: NA; CDR3aa: CASSLQGGDYNEQFF
len: 15; v_gene: TRBV9; j_gene: TRBJ2-2; abundance: NA; CDR3aa: CASSAHTSRTGELFF
len: 13; v_gene: TRBV2; j_gene: TRBJ2-7; abundance: NA; CDR3aa: CASSDILASEQYF
len: 14; v_gene: TRBV10-3; j_gene: TRBJ1-2; abundance: NA; CDR3aa: CAISYGAESYGYTF
len: 13; v_gene: TRBV6-5; j_gene: TRBJ1-2; abundance: NA; CDR3aa: CASSIQGARGYTF
len: 15; v_gene: TRBV25-1; j_gene: TRBJ2-1; abundance: NA; CDR3aa: CASSEFGGAYNEQFF
len: 19; v_gene: TRBV4-3; j_gene: TRBJ2-7; abundance: once; CDR3aa: CASSQDIPGQGIGSNEQYF
len: 14; v_gene: TRBV6-6; j_gene: TRBJ1-2; abundance: NA; CDR3aa: CASSQGRPRYGYTF
len: 17; v_gene: TRBV4-2; j_gene: TRBJ2-2; abundance: NA; CDR3aa: CASSQGYRDRDTGELFF
len: 11; v_gene: TRBV25-1; j_gene: TRBJ1-3; abundance: NA; CDR3aa: CAIFPGNTIYF
len: 12; v_gene: TRBV2; j_gene: TRBJ2-5; abundance: NA; CDR3aa: CASKEGQETQYF
len: 14; v_gene: TRBV30; j_gene: TRBJ2-1; abundance: NA; CDR3aa: CAWIGLSSYNEQFF
len: 15; v_gene: TRBV7-2; j_gene: TRBJ2-3; abundance: NA; CDR3aa: CASSSLAGRTDTQYF
len: 16; v_gene: TRBV4-1; j_gene: TRBJ1-2; abundance: NA; CDR3aa: CASSLSVRAFNYGYTF
len: 15; v_gene: TRBV29-1; j_gene: TRBJ2-7; abundance: NA; CDR3aa: CSVEWADRVTDEQYF
len: 16; v_gene: TRBV11-1; j_gene: TRBJ2-1; abundance: NA; CDR3aa: CASTSPLSGSYNEQFF
len: 12; v_gene: TRBV5-5; j_gene: TRBJ2-7; abundance: NA; CDR3aa: CASSRTDHEQYF
len: 15; v_gene: TRBV7-9; j_gene: TRBJ2-7; abundance: NA; CDR3aa: CASSLAGLAAYEQYF
len: 13; v_gene: TRBV7-8; j_gene: TRBJ1-2; abundance: NA; CDR3aa: CASSLEQAYGYTF
len: 14; v_gene: TRBV5-4; j_gene: TRBJ1-4; abundance: NA; CDR3aa: CASSTGTGSEKLFF
len: 13; v_gene: TRBV10-3; j_gene: TRBJ1-2; abundance: NA; CDR3aa: CAISPDPNYGYTF
len: 14; v_gene: TRBV18; j_gene: TRBJ2-3; abundance: NA; CDR3aa: CASSLSRETDTQYF
len: 14; v_gene: TRBV7-7; j_gene: TRBJ2-1; abundance: NA; CDR3aa: CASSLDSGIGEQFF
len: 12; v_gene: TRBV2; j_gene: TRBJ2-1; abundance: NA; CDR3aa: CASRDPPQEQFF
len: 13; v_gene: TRBV14; j_gene: TRBJ1-6; abundance: few; CDR3aa: CASSQDGWSPLHF
len: 15; v_gene: TRBV6-5; j_gene: TRBJ1-3; abundance: NA; CDR3aa: CASSYGQGLGNTIYF
len: 17; v_gene: TRBV19; j_gene: TRBJ2-3; abundance: medium-sized; CDR3aa: CASSIDPSGTFTDTQYF
len: 13; v_gene: TRBV7-9; j_gene: TRBJ1-2; abundance: NA; CDR3aa: CASSSERGYGYTF
len: 16; v_gene: TRBV4-1; j_gene: TRBJ1-1; abundance: few; CDR3aa: CASSQVQGPINTEAFF
len: 14; v_gene: TRBV28; j_gene: TRBJ1-2; abundance: NA; CDR3aa: CASSWPGSNYGYTF
len: 17; v_gene: TRBV27; j_gene: TRBJ2-1; abundance: NA; CDR3aa: CASCPGTSGSGYNEQFF
len: 15; v_gene: TRBV6-5; j_gene: TRBJ1-2; abundance: NA; CDR3aa: CASSRSITGAYGYTF
len: 16; v_gene: TRBV7-9; j_gene: TRBJ1-2; abundance: NA; CDR3aa: CASSLESPIQAYGYTF
len: 17; v_gene: TRBV4-3; j_gene: TRBJ2-1; abundance: NA; CDR3aa: CASSPSGGSYRDNEQFF
len: 13; v_gene: TRBV19; j_gene: TRBJ2-1; abundance: once; CDR3aa: CASSISVNNEQFF
len: 15; v_gene: TRBV6-6; j_gene: TRBJ2-5; abundance: NA; CDR3aa: CASSGSGRGKETQYF
len: 15; v_gene: TRBV30; j_gene: TRBJ2-1; abundance: NA; CDR3aa: CAWSVPRARYNEQFF
len: 15; v_gene: TRBV5-1; j_gene: TRBJ1-1; abundance: NA; CDR3aa: CASSLEPGTHTEAFF
len: 12; v_gene: TRBV5-6; j_gene: TRBJ1-1; abundance: NA; CDR3aa: CASSSGDTEAFF
len: 14; v_gene: TRBV6-1; j_gene: TRBJ1-5; abundance: NA; CDR3aa: CASDYRPQAKPQHF
len: 13; v_gene: TRBV12-1; j_gene: TRBJ2-1; abundance: NA; CDR3aa: CASSLHSYNEQFF
len: 17; v_gene: TRBV7-2; j_gene: TRBJ2-2; abundance: NA; CDR3aa: CASSPTSGRAHTGELFF
len: 16; v_gene: TRBV4-1; j_gene: TRBJ1-2; abundance: NA; CDR3aa: CASSQPMGQRNYGYTF
len: 16; v_gene: TRBV9; j_gene: TRBJ2-1; abundance: NA; CDR3aa: CASSVTGLAGGDEQFF
len: 14; v_gene: TRBV12-2; j_gene: TRBJ2-7; abundance: NA; CDR3aa: CASRLDSETYEQYF
len: 16; v_gene: TRBV7-2; j_gene: TRBJ2-5; abundance: NA; CDR3aa: CASSPSGLGYQETQYF
len: 14; v_gene: TRBV7-9; j_gene: TRBJ2-1; abundance: NA; CDR3aa: CASSPLVTYNEQFF